The 19 T cell receptor beta chains presented below share a single source sample, sequenced in a study of beta chain features in type 1 diabetes. Study-wide results and limits: TCRB CDR3 length was moderately but significantly reduced in all four CD4+ subsets of Type 1 diabetes patients.

Sequencing targeted expressed TCRB transcripts, as all isolated RNA had been reverse transcribed. Clones were sequenced by immunoSEQ multiplex PCR, and TCRdb holds only the in-frame ones, with some missing. This sample has 300,000 to 350,000 clones, with roughly 12% found just once. These receptors' antigens are unknown. The sequencing input was naive CD4+ T cells from blood. Source of these receptors: a woman younger than 30 with type 1 diabetes.

V usage is TRBV2 and J usage is TRBJ1-1, with D maybe TRBD1 (6 bases). The germline gives CDR1 SNHLY, CDR2 FYNNEI. The germline V and J ends were trimmed by 7 bases and 1 base, with 10 bases remaining between them. CDR3 length equals 13 residues. The CDR3 DNA follows: TGTGCCAGCAAGAGGACAGCGAACACTGAAGCTTTCTTT. Translation gives CASKRTANTEAFF. Drawing the rest from reference TRBV2 and TRBJ1-1, the complete variable domain is EPEVTQTPSHQVTQMGQEVILRCVPISNHLYFYWYRQILGQKVEFLVSFYNNEISEKSEIFDDQFSVERPDGSNFTLKIRSTKLEDSAMYFCASKRTANTEAFFGQGTRLTVV.

This chain uses TRBV28 with TRBJ2-7; 10 bases align to TRBD2. The length of the CDR3 is 15 residues. The trim removed 6 bases at V and 3 bases at J, leaving 8 bases unmatched. Germline CDR1 MDHEN, CDR2 SYDVKM. The CDR3 spells CASRPLLAGVYEQYF. The CDR3 nucleotides are TGTGCCAGCAGACCCCTTCTAGCGGGAGTCTACGAGCAGTACTTC.

This clone was observed a few times. V is TRBV28 and J is TRBJ2-7; possible D gene TRBD2, 5 bases. CDR1 and CDR2 from the germline V gene are MDHEN and SYDVKM. Trimming stripped 2 bases from V and 1 base from J, with 12 bases between. The CDR3 sequence is 15 residues long. CDR3 sequence: CASSLNGVGSYEQYF. CDR3 coding DNA: TGTGCCAGCAGTTTAAACGGGGTGGGTTCCTACGAGCAGTACTTC. Using reference TRBV28 and TRBJ2-7 for the parts outside the CDR3, the full variable domain is DVKVTQSSRYLVKRTGEKVFLECVQDMDHENMFWYRQDPGLGLRLIYFSYDVKMKEKGDIPEGYSVSREKKERFSLILESASTNQTSMYLCASSLNGVGSYEQYFGPGTRLTVT.

This chain links TRBV7-2 with TRBJ2-3, with D unclear. The CDR3 length is 15 residues. The ends were cut back, 7 bases at V and 3 bases at J, with 17 bases in the middle. CDR1 and CDR2 (germline): SGHTA, FQGNSA. The DNA for the CDR3 is TGTGCCAGCACCCGCCGGCCGGCTAGTACAGATACGCAGTATTTT. Translated: CASTRRPASTDTQYF.

The V call is TRBV7-9, the J call TRBJ1-5, with D hard to call. This CDR3 spans 14 amino acids. The V and J ends lost 0 bases and 9 bases respectively, with 12 bases between them. Looked up from germline, CDR1 is SEHNR and CDR2 is FQNEAQ (reference sequence). CDR3 nucleotides: TGTGCCAGCAGCTTAGCAGACGGGGTGGGGCCCCAGCATTTT. This codes for CASSLADGVGPQHF.

The rearrangement uses TRBV28 and TRBJ2-6; D gene uncertain. Germline CDR1 MDHEN, CDR2 SYDVKM. V was shortened by 3 bases and J by 0 bases, with 3 bases between the two germline ends. The CDR3 sequence is 14 residues long. The CDR3 reads CASSFYSGANVLTF. The CDR3 region has the DNA TGTGCCAGCAGTTTCTACTCTGGGGCCAACGTCCTGACTTTC.

The chain employs TRBV11-2 and TRBJ2-5; 15 bases are a match to TRBD2. Germline assignment: CDR1 SGHAT and CDR2 FQNNGV. The V gene end was trimmed by 3 bases and the J gene end by 4 bases; junction bases not matched to a gene: 6. This CDR3 region has 17 residues. CDR3 nucleotide sequence: TGTGCCAGCAGCTTGTCGTTGGGACTAGCGGGAGGAGAGACCCAGTACTTC. Protein product: CASSLSLGLAGGETQYF. Looking up the rest from reference TRBV11-2 and TRBJ2-5 gives the full variable domain: EAGVAQSPRYKIIEKRQSVAFWCNPISGHATLYWYQQILGQGPKLLIQFQNNGVVDDSQLPKDRFSAERLKGVDSTLKIQPAKLEDSAVYLCASSLSLGLAGGETQYFGPGTRLLVL.

V is TRBV7-9 and J is TRBJ2-4, with D tentatively TRBD2 (5 bases). V was clipped by 5 bases and J by 2 bases, with 10 bases between them. CDR1 is SEHNR and CDR2 is FQNEAQ in the germline V gene (reference sequence). CDR3 size: 14 residues. The CDR3 region is CASSIPGTKNIQYF. The CDR3 DNA sequence: TGTGCCAGCAGCATCCCCGGGACCAAAAACATTCAGTACTTC.

The chain combines TRBV9 with TRBJ2-7; D gene uncertain. Between the trimmed V and J ends, which lost 0 bases and 2 bases, there was a span of 9 bases. This CDR3 has 14 residues. Germline V gene sequence: CDR1 SGDLS, CDR2 YYNGEE. DNA for the CDR3: TGTGCCAGCAGCGTAGCCCCGGGTACCTACGAGCAGTACTTC. Translating gives CASSVAPGTYEQYF.

The table lists this clone with a count of one. J is TRBJ1-2 and V is TRBV25-1, with D perhaps matching TRBD1 (5 bases). Germline V gene data show CDR1 as MGHDK and CDR2 as SYGVNS. This CDR3 contains 12 residues. The germline V and J ends were trimmed by 6 bases and 6 bases, with 11 bases remaining between them. The CDR3 bases are TGTGCCAGCAGAGACCAGGGTGATGGCTACACCTTC. Protein: CASRDQGDGYTF.

The rearrangement joins TRBV7-9 to TRBJ2-7; TRBD1 matches at 10 bases. In germline, CDR1 is SEHNR, CDR2 FQNEAQ (reference sequence). The junction had 7 bases not matched to a gene; V was cut back by 5 bases and J by 3 bases. CDR3 size: 15 residues. Here the CDR3 DNA reads TGTGCCAGCAGCCTCACCGGGACAGGGGACTACGAGCAGTACGTC. Translated, it gives CASSLTGTGDYEQYV.

This clone was found a few times. This chain joins TRBV7-2 and TRBJ1-5, with 7 bases matching TRBD1. Germline trimming cut 4 bases from V and 6 bases from J; bases unmatched to any gene: 6. In germline, CDR1 is SGHTA, CDR2 FQGNSA. The CDR3 loop spans 14 amino acids. CDR3: CASSSTGHGQPQHF. DNA of the CDR3: TGTGCCAGCAGCTCGACAGGGCATGGTCAGCCCCAGCATTTT.

The chain has TRBV18 and TRBJ2-7, with 9 bases aligning to TRBD2. The CDR3 length is 15 residues. Trimming took 3 bases from V and 6 from J; bases not matched to a gene: 9. CDR1 and CDR2 from the germline V gene are KGHSH and LQKENI. As DNA, the CDR3 is TGTGCCAGCTCACCCGCCGGGCTAGCGGGATCCGAGCAGTACGTC. Protein product: CASSPAGLAGSEQYV.

The genes are TRBV7-7 and TRBJ2-5, with a weak D call TRBD1 (5 bases). CDR3 length: 15 residues. The germline gives CDR1 SSHAT, CDR2 FNYEAQ (reference sequence). Between the trimmed V and J ends, which lost 4 bases and 5 bases, there was a span of 17 bases. CDR3 nucleotide sequence: TGTGCCAGCAGCTCCCTAAACCAGCCAGGGGAGACCCAGTACTTC. Protein sequence: CASSSLNQPGETQYF.

The chain employs TRBV7-8 and TRBJ1-2, with D maybe TRBD1 (5 bases). The CDR3 sequence is 15 residues long. Trimming removed 5 bases at V and 6 bases at J, with 19 bases between. The germline V gene has CDR1 SGHVS and CDR2 FQNEAQ. CDR3 in amino acids: CASSMRTPTKNGYTF. The CDR3 nucleotides are TGTGCCAGCAGCATGAGGACACCCACTAAGAATGGCTACACCTTC. The whole variable domain, remainder taken from reference TRBV7-8 and TRBJ1-2, is GAGVSQSPRYKVAKRGQDVALRCDPISGHVSLFWYQQALGQGPEFLTYFQNEAQLDKSGLPSDRFFAERPEGSVSTLKIQRTQQEDSAVYLCASSMRTPTKNGYTFGSGTRLTVV.

This clone occurred a few times. The chain is built from TRBV30 and TRBJ2-1, with 9 positions matching TRBD2. The CDR3 has 17 residues. Germline CDR1 reads GTSNPN; CDR2 reads SVGIG (reference sequence). The junction had 8 bases not matched to a gene; V was cut back by 0 bases and J by 2 bases. DNA of the CDR3: TGTGCCTGGAGTGTATTTATGACTAGCGGTGCCTACAATGAGCAGTTCTTC. Its translation is CAWSVFMTSGAYNEQFF.

The chain carries TRBV2 and TRBJ1-2; D unclear. CDR1 SNHLY and CDR2 FYNNEI come from the germline V gene. The CDR3 contains 11 residues. Trimming shortened V by 8 bases and J by 3 bases, and 7 bases separated the two germline ends. The CDR3 is CASGRDYGYTF. CDR3 nucleotide sequence: TGTGCCAGCGGGAGGGACTATGGCTACACCTTC.

The V gene is TRBV9, the J gene TRBJ2-3, with 7 bases matching TRBD1. The CDR3 is made up of 17 amino acids. Germline lookup yields CDR1 SGDLS and CDR2 YYNGEE. The V and J ends lost 4 bases and 0 bases, in that order; junction bases with no gene match: 11. In DNA, the CDR3 is TGTGCCAGCAGCCCAGGCCGACAGGGAATTAGCACAGATACGCAGTATTTT. Its protein product is CASSPGRQGISTDTQYF.

The CDR3 loop is CASSPLGKSGNEQFF. In DNA, the CDR3 is TGTGCCAGCAGCCCCCTGGGGAAGAGCGGTAATGAGCAGTTCTTC. The gene calls are TRBV5-6 and TRBJ2-1, with D possibly TRBD2 on 5 matching bases. In germline, CDR1 is SGHDT, CDR2 YYEEEE. V was shortened by 4 bases and J by 7 bases, with 18 bases between the two germline ends. The CDR3 length is 15 residues.